This entry lists 25 T cell receptor beta chains sequenced from one sample in a study of blood T cells in healthy people across ages. A second PCR, run for about 7 to 11 cycles, used a sample-barcoded 5' primer plus a J-beta primer mix. Each CDR3 protein gets one entry after TCRdb re-called the 5' RACE reads with MiXCR. Among roughly 1.4 million distinct CDR3 sequences listed, 59% were seen once. The sample was blood. All receptors derive from a man aged 18 to 30 in good health.

This chain links TRBV3-1 with TRBJ2-5, with D unresolved. CDR3 length: 14 residues. Trimming took off 0 bases at V and 2 bases at J, with 7 bases between the two ends. The germline gives CDR1 LGHDT, CDR2 YNNKEL (reference sequence). The CDR3 DNA sequence: TGTGCCAGCAGCCAAGATTGGGCGCAAGAGACCCAGTACTTC. Amino acids: CASSQDWAQETQYF.

The chain carries TRBV12-3 or TRBV12-4 and TRBJ2-3; D uncertain. The CDR3 consists of 15 residues. The V and J ends lost 6 bases and 4 bases respectively, with 17 bases between them. CDR3 loop: CASSHDPDGSDTQYF. DNA for the CDR3: TGTGCCAGCAGCCACGACCCGGACGGTTCAGATACGCAGTATTTT.

The genes are TRBV4-2 and TRBJ2-4; D is unresolved. The closer fit of TRBJ2-7 to the DNA end suggests the J call may be wrong. This CDR3 is built from 15 residues. Germline CDR1 and CDR2: LGHNA and YNFKEQ. CDR3 in DNA: TGTGCCAGCAGCCAAGAGGCGTGGGCCGCGGACGAGCAGTACTTC. This sequence encodes CASSQEAWAADEQYF.

This clonotype was counted a few times. V gene TRBV10-2 combines with J gene TRBJ2-6; the match to TRBD2 covers 8 bases. Germline CDR1 reads WSHSY; CDR2 reads SAAADI. The CDR3 loop spans 17 amino acids. V was clipped by 6 bases and J by 0 bases; unmatched bases: 7. For the CDR3, the DNA is TGCGCCAGCAGGATAGCGGGGCCATACTCTGGGGCCAACGTCCTGACTTTC. Protein sequence: CASRIAGPYSGANVLTF.

Written as DNA, the CDR3 is TGCAGTGCTCAAAGGGACTATCCAGGGAAGCAGTTCTTC. Residues: CSAQRDYPGKQFF. The chain couples TRBV20-1 to TRBJ2-1, with 7 positions matching TRBD2. CDR3 length equals 13 residues. V dropped 5 bases and J dropped 11; count of bases not matched to a gene: 12. Germline V gene data show CDR1 as DFQATT and CDR2 as SNEGSKA (reference sequence).

This clonotype appeared a single time. The chain has TRBV11-1 and TRBJ1-2; D possibly corresponds to TRBD1 (6 bases). Germline CDR1 is SGHAT and CDR2 is FQDESV (reference sequence). The CDR3 length is 14 residues. With 0 bases removed from V and 4 bases from J, the gap between germline ends came to 9 bases. CDR3: CASSLAGGSYGYTF. The CDR3, as DNA: TGTGCCAGCAGCTTAGCAGGGGGTAGCTATGGCTACACCTTC.

V gene TRBV11-2 combines with J gene TRBJ2-1, with TRBD2 as a possible D gene (6 bases). Germline values: CDR1 SGHAT, CDR2 FQNNGV. Trimming pared 4 bases from V and 6 bases from J, leaving 31 bases between. This CDR3 region has 20 residues. In nucleotides, the CDR3 is TGTGCCAGCAGCTCTAGATGGTTTGCGACGGGGGAGTTCCAAGGCAATGAGCAGTTCTTC. Its translation: CASSSRWFATGEFQGNEQFF.

V is TRBV10-3 and J is TRBJ2-7, with D maybe TRBD1 (5 bases). The DNA matches TRBJ2-5 better at its end, which makes the J call doubtful. Germline CDR1 reads ENHRY; CDR2 reads SYGVKD. The CDR3 has 14 amino acids. Here the CDR3 DNA reads TGTGCCATCAGTGTTAACAGGTTCCAAGAGACCCAGTACTTC. Translation: CAISVNRFQETQYF.

The rearrangement links TRBV29-1 to TRBJ1-5; no clear D. Trimming left V 3 bases short and J 4 bases short, with 10 bases between. The CDR3 covers 13 residues. Germline CDR1 and CDR2: SQVTM and ANQGSEA. CDR3 in amino acids: CSVDKGRNQPQHF. The CDR3 DNA is TGCAGCGTTGATAAGGGAAGAAATCAGCCCCAGCATTTT.

This sequence joins TRBV2 and TRBJ2-7, with 7 bases aligning to TRBD2. Per germline, CDR1 SNHLY and CDR2 FYNNEI. The CDR3 has 14 residues. The J segment lost 2 bases and the V segment lost 4 bases, leaving 5 bases of the junction unmatched. The CDR3 protein is CASSGGTKTYEQYF. Here the CDR3 DNA reads TGTGCCAGCAGTGGCGGGACTAAAACCTACGAGCAGTACTTC.

V is TRBV28 and J is TRBJ2-4; D is perhaps TRBD2 (6 bases). The last part of the DNA fits TRBJ2-7 better; the J call may be wrong. Germline lookup yields CDR1 MDHEN and CDR2 SYDVKM. CDR3 length: 16 residues. CDR3 sequence reads: CASSLSSGVGTYEQYF. CDR3 DNA sequence: TGTGCCAGCAGTTTATCCTCGGGAGTAGGGACTTACGAGCAGTACTTC.

This clonotype has just a few counts. The chain couples TRBV6-2 or TRBV6-3 to TRBJ2-3; no definite D call. The V end was cut by 0 bases, the J end by 3 bases, with 10 bases between. Germline CDR1 MNHEY, CDR2 SVGEGT. CDR3 size: 15 residues. The CDR3 loop is CASSYSAVGTDTQYF. CDR3 DNA: TGTGCCAGCAGTTACTCGGCGGTCGGGACAGATACGCAGTATTTT.

CDR3 nucleotides: TGTGCCAGCCGCGTTTATCAGCCCCAGCATTTT. Protein sequence: CASRVYQPQHF. The chain combines TRBV21-1 with TRBJ1-5. TRBV21-1 is termed a pseudogene. The length of the CDR3 is 11 residues.

The CDR3 spells CASSLRQGGGETQYF. In nucleotides, the CDR3 is TGTGCCAGCAGTTTACGACAGGGGGGAGGAGAGACCCAGTACTTC. The chain joins TRBV27 to TRBJ2-5; 9 bases match TRBD1. With 2 bases clipped from V and 4 bases from J, the junction kept 5 bases outside the gene matches. The CDR3 totals 15 residues. Germline lookup yields CDR1 MNHEY and CDR2 SMNVEV (reference sequence).

This clonotype was seen only a few times. The chain has TRBV28 and TRBJ2-7; D may be TRBD1 or TRBD2 (5 bases each). The CDR3 runs 13 residues. Per the germline V gene, CDR1 is MDHEN and CDR2 is SYDVKM. V shed 5 bases and J shed 4 bases, with 12 bases lying between them. CDR3 nucleotides: TGTGCCAGCAGTCATTGGGACGGATACGAGCAGTACTTC. It specifies CASSHWDGYEQYF.

This chain joins TRBV7-9 and TRBJ1-2; 8 positions match TRBD1. V lost 3 bases, J lost 3 bases, and 6 bases stayed unmatched. Germline values: CDR1 SEHNR, CDR2 FQNEAQ (reference sequence). The CDR3 sequence is 15 residues long. CDR3 sequence reads: CASSFNRGGDYGYTF. CDR3 sequence (DNA): TGTGCCAGCAGCTTCAACAGGGGGGGGGACTATGGCTACACCTTC.

The chain combines TRBV20-1 with TRBJ1-6; no firm D call. Germline CDR1 and CDR2: DFQATT and SNEGSKA (reference sequence). This CDR3 is 13 amino acids long. V was clipped by 0 bases and J by 12 bases, with 12 bases between them. The CDR3 nucleotides read TGCAGTGCTAGAGACCCGATTTGGGGACCCCTCCACTTT. Translation gives CSARDPIWGPLHF.

Points on this clonotype: The germline gene is not matched at one end of the junction; a read error may be the cause. The rearrangement joins TRBV7-2 to TRBJ2-3; 9 bases map to TRBD2. CDR1 and CDR2 (germline): SGHTA, FQGNSA. The CDR3 has 15 residues. CDR3 region: CASSFWGTSTDMQYF. The CDR3 bases are TGTGCCAGCAGCTTCTGGGGGACTAGCACAGATATGCAGTATTTT.

V gene TRBV3-1 combines with J gene TRBJ1-2, with D unresolved. The V end was cut by 0 bases, the J end by 7 bases, with 15 bases between. From germline, CDR1 is LGHDT and CDR2 YNNKEL (reference sequence). The CDR3 length is 15 residues. The CDR3 loop is CASSQDQMGGGGYTF. The CDR3 DNA follows: TGTGCCAGCAGCCAAGATCAGATGGGAGGAGGTGGCTACACCTTC.

The CDR3 DNA reads TGCAGTGCTAGAGATCTTCAGGCGCGAGAGCAGTTCTTC. It encodes CSARDLQAREQFF. The chain recombines TRBV20-1 with TRBJ2-7, with D hard to call. The J call may be faulty, since TRBJ2-1 better matches the DNA end. The germline V gene has CDR1 DFQATT and CDR2 SNEGSKA (reference sequence). This CDR3 has 13 amino acids.

This chain joins TRBV20-1 and TRBJ2-5, with 8 bases identical to TRBD2. The V gene's germline CDR1 is DFQATT and CDR2 SNEGSKA (reference sequence). V shed 5 bases and J 0 bases; nucleotides not matched to a gene: 2. CDR3 length equals 13 residues. Here the CDR3 DNA reads TGCAGTGCTCCTAGCGGGTACCAAGAGACCCAGTACTTC. Its protein product is CSAPSGYQETQYF.

J is TRBJ2-7 and V is TRBV27, with 7 bases lining up with TRBD1. Trimming at V came to 6 bases and at J to 6 bases, leaving 14 bases not matched to a gene. Germline V gene lookup returns CDR1 MNHEY and CDR2 SMNVEV (reference sequence). This CDR3 has 15 amino acids. The CDR3 nucleotides read TGTGCCAGCAGGATCACAGGGGTCGGTCCCTCCGAGCAGTACTTC. Amino acid sequence: CASRITGVGPSEQYF.

The J gene is TRBJ2-7, the V gene TRBV29-1; TRBD1 aligns across 7 bases. The J call is doubtful: the DNA matches TRBJ2-5 better. The CDR3 covers 14 residues. Germline V gene data show CDR1 as SQVTM and CDR2 as ANQGSEA. Written as DNA, the CDR3 is TGCAGCGTTACGAGGGGACAGATCTATGAGACCCAGTACTTC. The encoded protein is CSVTRGQIYETQYF.

The genes are TRBV20-1 and TRBJ1-5; D might be TRBD1 (5 bases). This CDR3 region has 13 residues. The germline V and J ends were trimmed by 6 bases and 4 bases, with 13 bases remaining between them. The germline V gene encodes CDR1 DFQATT and CDR2 SNEGSKA (reference sequence). The CDR3 sequence: CSALGQRNQPQHF. CDR3 nucleotide sequence: TGCAGTGCGCTCGGACAAAGAAATCAGCCCCAGCATTTT.

Only a few counts were recorded for this clonotype. The V gene is TRBV6-6, the J gene TRBJ2-1, with D maybe TRBD2 (6 bases). Germline CDR1 reads MNHNY; CDR2 reads SVGAGI (reference sequence). V dropped 8 bases and J dropped 5 bases, with 19 bases sitting between them. The CDR3 consists of 15 residues. CDR3 in amino acids: CASCHFSGTNNEQFF. CDR3 bases: TGTGCCAGCTGTCACTTTAGCGGAACGAACAATGAGCAGTTCTTC.